The 18 T cell receptor beta chains given below trace back to one sample, sequenced in a study of shared clonotypes between healthy human individuals (TCRdb year 2020). Library generation was performed with the immunoSEQ multiplex PCR assay. In TCRdb, the immuneACCESS table is reduced to in-frame sequences with V and J assigned. These tables do not hold every clone; where another copy was compared, an unresolved V gene accounts for under half, and the others remain unexplained. The sample table holds hundreds of thousands of clones, of which approximately 79% were seen once. The ten largest clones represent approximately 1.7% of the sample. Sequencing used memory CD4+ T cells sorted from blood. This sample's cell subset or site label indicates: CD45RA-negative fraction. The receptors were gathered from a young woman in good health.

This clone was observed a handful of times. V is TRBV5-5 and J is TRBJ2-7; TRBD1 is a possible D gene (6 bases). The CDR3 contains 15 residues. V lost 4 bases and J 1 base, leaving 15 bases between the germline ends. Germline V CDR1 and CDR2: SGHKS, YYEKEE (reference sequence). This CDR3 is CASSQRDTLSYEQYF. CDR3 sequence (DNA): TGTGCCAGCAGCCAGAGGGACACATTATCCTACGAGCAGTACTTC.

The rearrangement joins TRBV4-1 to TRBJ1-3; the match to TRBD1 covers 10 bases. The CDR3 runs to 15 residues. V was pared by 3 bases and J by 4 bases, with 3 bases of the junction left unmatched. The V gene's germline CDR1 is MGHRA and CDR2 YSYEKL. CDR3 in amino acids: CASSQGDRGGNTIYF. In nucleotides, the CDR3 is TGCGCCAGCAGCCAGGGGGACAGGGGAGGAAACACCATATATTTT.

This clone was detected many times. Other DNA variants within this sample encode the same CDR3. The V call is TRBV27, the J call TRBJ1-4, with D tentatively TRBD1 (6 bases). This CDR3 spans 14 amino acids. The V and J ends lost 5 bases and 5 bases respectively, with 12 bases between them. Germline CDR1 reads MNHEY; CDR2 reads SMNVEV (reference sequence). CDR3 amino acids: CASSRGQGNEKLFF. CDR3 nucleotides: TGTGCCAGCAGTCGGGGGCAGGGGAATGAAAAACTGTTTTTT.

The rearrangement joins TRBV11-3 to TRBJ2-7, with D possibly matching TRBD2 (5 bases). V was clipped by 2 bases and J by 6 bases, with 5 bases between them. Germline V gene data show CDR1 as SGHNT and CDR2 as YENEEA. CDR3 length: 11 residues. The CDR3 is CASSLRGEQYF. The CDR3 DNA is TGTGCCAGCAGCTTACGGGGCGAGCAGTACTTC.

V is TRBV10-3 and J is TRBJ2-3; weak D call: TRBD2 (6 bases). The CDR3 consists of 14 residues. V shed 4 bases and J shed 4 bases, with 12 bases lying between them. The V gene's germline CDR1 is ENHRY and CDR2 SYGVKD. The CDR3 spells CAISAGSGPDTQYF. Here the CDR3 DNA reads TGTGCCATCAGTGCCGGGAGTGGGCCAGATACGCAGTATTTT.

V and J are TRBV18 and TRBJ2-2; 10 bases agree with TRBD1. V lost 3 bases, J lost 5 bases, and 3 bases stayed unmatched. Germline CDR1 and CDR2: KGHSH and LQKENI. This CDR3 is built from 15 residues. Written as DNA, the CDR3 is TGTGCCAGCTCACCGCGGACAGGGGGGACCGGGGAGCTGTTTTTT. This sequence encodes CASSPRTGGTGELFF.

This clone has a count of ten or more. This rearrangement joins TRBV5-1 to TRBJ2-3; D gene uncertain. The CDR3 contains 16 residues. The V gene's germline CDR1 is SGHRS and CDR2 YFSETQ. Trimming left V 0 bases short and J 6 bases short, with 17 bases between. The CDR3 protein is CASSLEPLNPLDTQYF. CDR3 DNA sequence: TGCGCCAGCAGCTTGGAGCCGCTCAATCCCCTGGATACGCAGTATTTT.

This clone has at least ten counts. The chain uses TRBV28 and TRBJ2-1; possible D gene TRBD2, 6 bases. Deletions cut 2 bases from V and 0 bases from J, with 23 bases between. The V gene's germline CDR1 is MDHEN and CDR2 SYDVKM. The CDR3 totals 20 residues. CDR3 sequence: CASSLPLSSLAGRSYNEQFF. Here the CDR3 DNA reads TGTGCCAGCAGTTTACCTCTCTCGTCGCTGGCGGGACGCTCCTACAATGAGCAGTTCTTC.

This chain connects TRBV27 to TRBJ1-1; D may be TRBD1 (5 bases). The CDR3 runs 18 residues. The V gene's germline CDR1 is MNHEY and CDR2 SMNVEV (reference sequence). Trimming stripped 3 bases from V and 0 bases from J, with 20 bases between. The CDR3 region is CASSLVLWTPNMNTEAFF. The CDR3 DNA reads TGTGCCAGCAGTTTGGTCCTATGGACACCGAACATGAACACTGAAGCTTTCTTT.

Note on this clone: The sample carries other DNA sequences with the same CDR3. V usage is TRBV6-1 and J usage is TRBJ1-5, with D unresolved. V was shortened by 3 bases and J by 0 bases, with 6 bases between the two germline ends. The length of the CDR3 is 14 residues. Germline V gene lookup returns CDR1 MNHNS and CDR2 SASEGT. CDR3 sequence (DNA): TGTGCCAGCAGTGATCGGGGTAGCAATCAGCCCCAGCATTTT. Its translation: CASSDRGSNQPQHF.

The CDR3 nucleotides read TGTGCCAGCAGTTTGGGGGCAGCCATGAACACTGAAGCTTTCTTT. As protein: CASSLGAAMNTEAFF. The chain combines TRBV28 with TRBJ1-1; tentative D call: TRBD1 (6 bases). V lost 3 bases and J 0 bases, leaving 11 bases between the germline ends. This CDR3 is built from 15 residues. Germline values: CDR1 MDHEN, CDR2 SYDVKM.

This clone was detected only a few times. The V gene is TRBV19, the J gene TRBJ1-1; the D is unclear. The CDR3 is 15 amino acids. Germline V CDR1 and CDR2: LNHDA, SQIVND (reference sequence). V lost 7 bases, J lost 6 bases, and 21 bases lay in between. CDR3 nucleotides: TGTGCCAGTACCATTGACTTATACGGAGGGTCTGAAGCTTTCTTT. The encoded protein is CASTIDLYGGSEAFF. Combining the CDR3 with reference TRBV19 and TRBJ1-1 gives the whole variable domain DGGITQSPKYLFRKEGQNVTLSCEQNLNHDAMYWYRQDPGQGLRLIYYSQIVNDFQKGDIAEGYSVSREKKESFPLTVTSAQKNPTAFYLCASTIDLYGGSEAFFGQGTRLTVV.

This clone was seen only a few times. V is TRBV7-9 and J is TRBJ1-2; D remains unclear. Trimming pared 0 bases from V and 2 bases from J, leaving 10 bases between. Germline assignment: CDR1 SEHNR and CDR2 FQNEAQ (reference sequence). CDR3 length: 15 amino acids. The CDR3 coding sequence is TGTGCCAGCAGCTTAGCTTTAGCAGACAACTATGGCTACACCTTC. Translating it yields CASSLALADNYGYTF.

The CDR3 protein is CAISESSGSIWNEQFF. The CDR3 DNA is TGTGCCATCAGTGAGTCCAGCGGGAGCATTTGGAATGAGCAGTTCTTC. The chain links TRBV10-3 to TRBJ2-1; 8 bases agree with TRBD2. V lost 0 bases, J lost 7 bases, and 8 bases stayed unmatched. Germline V gives CDR1 ENHRY, CDR2 SYGVKD. This CDR3 spans 16 amino acids.

This rearrangement joins TRBV6-5 to TRBJ2-7; TRBD2 might be the D (6 bases). Trimming took off 4 bases at V and 4 bases at J, with 11 bases between the two ends. This CDR3 is 13 amino acids long. Per germline, CDR1 MNHEY and CDR2 SVGAGI. CDR3 DNA: TGTGCCAGCAGTTCCGAACGGGAGTACGAGCAGTACTTC. Amino acid sequence: CASSSEREYEQYF.

The chain employs TRBV5-1 and TRBJ2-1, with a possible D match to TRBD1 (5 bases). CDR1 is SGHRS, CDR2 YFSETQ, per germline. The CDR3 has 16 amino acids. V dropped 4 bases and J dropped 0 bases, with 14 bases sitting between them. The CDR3 spells CASSNGHLSSYNEQFF. The CDR3 DNA reads as TGCGCCAGCAGCAACGGACACCTGAGCTCCTACAATGAGCAGTTCTTC.

The chain recombines TRBV6-6 with TRBJ1-4; D call uncertain. The germline gives CDR1 MNHNY, CDR2 SVGAGI (reference sequence). This CDR3 region has 14 residues. Trimming pared 5 bases from V and 4 bases from J, leaving 11 bases between. The CDR3 protein is CASSPRRNNEKLFF. The CDR3 region has the DNA TGTGCCAGCAGTCCCCGAAGGAATAATGAAAAACTGTTTTTT.

J is TRBJ2-4 and V is TRBV28; tentative D call: TRBD2 (6 bases). Germline V gene lookup returns CDR1 MDHEN and CDR2 SYDVKM. V was trimmed by 4 bases and J by 0 bases, leaving 13 bases between them. This CDR3 contains 16 residues. The CDR3, as DNA: TGTGCCAGCAGTTCCCCCGGAGGGAGAGCCAAAAACATTCAGTACTTC. This gives the protein CASSSPGGRAKNIQYF.